The 11 T cell receptor beta chains below come from one sample, sequenced in a study of identical twins. A single record per CDR3 protein comes from TCRdb applying MiXCR to the 5' RACE reads. The sample has about 210,000 distinct CDR3 sequences, approximately 9% seen once. The specimen was memory (CD45RO+) T cells sorted from blood. All receptors derive from a woman aged 18-29 years in good health.

This clonotype was found a few times. The V and J genes are TRBV5-1 and TRBJ2-7, with D perhaps matching TRBD1 (6 bases). This CDR3 contains 14 residues. Trimming cost V 5 bases and J 2 bases, with 14 bases left between them. Germline CDR1 is SGHRS and CDR2 is YFSETQ. CDR3 sequence: CASREDSWTYEQYF. As DNA, the CDR3 is TGCGCCAGCAGAGAGGACAGTTGGACCTACGAGCAGTACTTC. Combining the CDR3 with reference TRBV5-1 and TRBJ2-7 gives the whole variable domain KAGVTQTPRYLIKTRGQQVTLSCSPISGHRSVSWYQQTPGQGLQFLFEYFSETQRNKGNFPGRFSGRQFSNSRSEMNVSTLELGDSALYLCASREDSWTYEQYFGPGTRLTVT.

The rearrangement links TRBV24-1 to TRBJ2-5; D remains unclear. Germline loops: CDR1 KGHDR, CDR2 SFDVKD. The ends were cut back, 3 bases at V and 3 bases at J, with 7 bases in the middle. The CDR3 spans 13 residues. CDR3: CATSDALKETQYF. DNA for the CDR3: TGTGCCACCAGTGATGCGCTAAAAGAGACCCAGTACTTC.

This clonotype was seen more than once but under ten times. J is TRBJ1-1 and V is TRBV5-1; D gene uncertain. This CDR3 contains 13 residues. Trimming cost V 4 bases and J 5 bases, with 12 bases left between them. CDR1 is SGHRS, CDR2 YFSETQ, per germline. This CDR3 is CASSPNSGTEAFF. CDR3 DNA sequence: TGCGCCAGCAGCCCCAATTCGGGTACTGAAGCTTTCTTT.

This clonotype was counted many times. This chain joins TRBV9 and TRBJ1-2; maybe TRBD1 (5 bases). The germline V and J ends were trimmed by 0 bases and 7 bases, with 13 bases remaining between them. This CDR3 has 14 residues. Germline CDR1 reads SGDLS; CDR2 reads YYNGEE. Here the CDR3 DNA reads TGTGCCAGCAGCGTAGGTGCCAGGGCCAGTGGCTACACCTTC. The encoded protein is CASSVGARASGYTF.

This clonotype was seen at least ten times. V and J are TRBV15 and TRBJ2-1, with 8 bases that match TRBD2. With V trimmed by 1 base and J by 9 bases, 11 bases remained unmatched. The germline V gene has CDR1 LNHNV and CDR2 YYDKDF (reference sequence). CDR3 size: 16 residues. Here the CDR3 DNA reads TGTGCCACCAGCAGAGCTGATAGCGGGATATCTAGTGAGCAGTTCTTC. Encoded protein: CATSRADSGISSEQFF.

This clonotype appeared a few times. This rearrangement joins TRBV7-2 to TRBJ1-2, with D hard to call. V was trimmed by 3 bases and J by 4 bases, leaving 9 bases between them. There are 13 residues in the CDR3. Germline loops: CDR1 SGHTA, CDR2 FQGNSA. The CDR3 DNA is TGTGCCAGCAGCTTGGTGGAATCCTATGGCTACACCTTC. This translates into CASSLVESYGYTF.

In its sample, this clonotype was seen a few times. This chain connects TRBV27 to TRBJ2-3; weak D call: TRBD2 (5 bases). V was clipped by 6 bases and J by 5 bases, with 21 bases between them. This CDR3 has 16 amino acids. From germline, CDR1 is MNHEY and CDR2 SMNVEV (reference sequence). CDR3 in DNA: TGTGCCAGCAGACGACGACGGTCTGGCGAGGGAGATACGCAGTATTTT. Its translation: CASRRRRSGEGDTQYF.

This clonotype was detected ten times or more. Here the CDR3 DNA reads TGTGCCATCAGTGAGAGCGGACCATACGAGCAGTACTTC. This gives the protein CAISESGPYEQYF. This chain uses TRBV10-3 with TRBJ2-7; TRBD2 might be the D (5 bases). Germline CDR1 ENHRY, CDR2 SYGVKD. Trimming removed 2 bases at V and 4 bases at J, with 9 bases between. This CDR3 comprises 13 residues.

The chain employs TRBV6-2 or TRBV6-3 and TRBJ2-7, with D possibly being TRBD2 (5 bases). V lost 0 bases, J lost 7 bases, and 19 bases lay in between. Per the germline V gene, CDR1 is MNHEY and CDR2 is SVGEGT. The CDR3 covers 16 residues. Here the CDR3 DNA reads TGTGCCAGCAGTTACTCGAGGCGGCGGGTGGGATTGGAGCAGTACTTC. It yields the protein CASSYSRRRVGLEQYF.

The chain joins TRBV18 to TRBJ2-1; 7 positions agree with TRBD1. This CDR3 is 16 amino acids long. Germline V gene data show CDR1 as KGHSH and CDR2 as LQKENI. After removal of 3 bases from V and 2 bases from J, the junction contained 7 bases not matched to a gene. In DNA, the CDR3 is TGTGCCAGCTCACCGCCCGACAGGGACCCCTACAATGAGCAGTTCTTC. Protein sequence: CASSPPDRDPYNEQFF.

The V gene is TRBV20-1, the J gene TRBJ1-6, with D possibly TRBD1 on 6 matching bases. The V end lost 2 bases, the J end lost 3 bases, and 11 bases lay between the germline ends. Germline assignment: CDR1 DFQATT and CDR2 SNEGSKA (reference sequence). This CDR3 spans 15 amino acids. The chain's CDR3 is CSARPQGNYNSPLHF. For the CDR3, the DNA is TGCAGTGCTAGACCCCAGGGGAACTATAATTCACCCCTCCACTTT.